This T cell receptor beta chain was found in a study of blood T cell repertoires in COVID-19. Study details: PBMCs, B-cell-depleted T cells, or T cells provided the cDNA or gDNA that made up the material.

This clone came up once. Clones were sequenced by immunoSEQ multiplex PCR, and TCRdb holds only the in-frame ones, with some missing. The sample has 140,000 or so clones, over 75% seen once; the top ten hold approximately 1.8%. Trimming removed 5 bases from V and 2 bases from J; junction bases left unmatched: 6. Germline V gives CDR1 SGHNT, CDR2 YENEEA. This CDR3 region has 14 residues. The TCR comes from a man between 70 and 80 years old with acute or convalescent COVID-19. The gene calls are TRBV11-3 and TRBJ2-7, with TRBD1 matching 7 bases. Sequenced material: peripheral blood. In DNA, the CDR3 is TGTGCCAGCAGCACCGGACAGGATACCTACGAGCAGTACTTC. Its protein is CASSTGQDTYEQYF.